The TCR beta chain described here comes from a study of shared clonotypes between healthy human individuals. Libraries were prepared by immunoSEQ multiplex PCR; TCRdb keeps only in-frame clonotypes and omits some of them. The table includes roughly 2,300,000 clones, 92% detected once. This clone was observed a handful of times. This CDR3 is 14 amino acids long. CDR1 is MNHNS, CDR2 SASEGT, per germline. Trimming stripped 8 bases from V and 1 base from J, with 12 bases between. The rearrangement uses TRBV6-1 and TRBJ1-5, with D tentatively TRBD1 (5 bases). The TCR sequence derives from a young man in good health. Some clones in this sample may be carry-over from other donors' samples. The sequenced material came from naive CD4+ T cells from PBMCs. Subset defined: CD45RA+ positively selected. In DNA form, the CDR3 reads TGTGCCAGCGTGAGGACATACAGCAATCAGCCCCAGCATTTT. It codes for CASVRTYSNQPQHF.